Detailed here is one T cell receptor (beta chain). The CDR3 runs to 15 residues. CDR1 LGHDT and CDR2 YNNKEL come from the germline V gene (reference sequence). J was trimmed by 6 bases and V by 1 base; bases with no gene match: 8. The record originates from a study of blood T cell repertoires in COVID-19. Per the original data handling: Reference gene primer amplification in the assay estimated nucleated cell counts. TCRdb's table, derived via immunoSEQ multiplex PCR, lists solely in-frame clones and lacks some. That table furnishes V, J and clone size, whereas the DNA furnished D and trimming. The sample includes about 240,000 clones, 70% to 90% of them seen just once.

The TCR comes from a man aged 55 to 70 with acute or convalescent COVID-19. The chain combines TRBV3-1 (or the pseudogene TRBV3-2) with TRBJ2-5, with TRBD2 matching over 7 bases. The sequenced sample was peripheral blood. The CDR3 DNA follows: TGTGCCAGCAGCCAAGCGTTAGGAGCGGGGCAGACCCAGTACTTC. Translated: CASSQALGAGQTQYF.